This entry features one T cell receptor beta chain sequence. Its antigen is currently unknown. Germline trimming cut 4 bases from V and 0 bases from J; bases unmatched to any gene: 12. CDR1 and CDR2 (germline): SQVTM, ANQGSEA. This CDR3 has 18 residues. CD4+ cell separation produced CD45RA+ naive and CD45RA-negative memory subsets. The data were obtained in a study of shared clonotypes between healthy human individuals. Study-wide points: For sorted subsets, rarefaction showed incomplete sequencing despite large depth.

Per the original data handling: Filtering differed since immunoSEQ provided only junctions, with no quality scores. Assay used: immunoSEQ multiplex PCR; TCRdb lists only in-frame clones, some missing. The D gene and trimming were derived from the DNA, and the V and J assignments and clone size from that table. The sample holds over 150,000 clones, approximately 60% seen once. This TCR was sampled from a man between 25 and 39 years old in good health. V usage is TRBV29-1 and J usage is TRBJ2-1, with 10 bases that match TRBD2. Material: memory CD4+ T cells sorted from blood. Subset specified: CD45RA-negative fraction. The chain's CDR3 is CSVGLAGVFLSSYNEQFF. CDR3 nucleotides: TGCAGCGTTGGGCTAGCGGGAGTTTTCCTAAGCTCCTACAATGAGCAGTTCTTC.